This TCR beta chain came from a study of T-cell memory formation after mild COVID-19. After removal of 4 bases from V and 5 bases from J, the junction contained 7 bases not matched to a gene. CDR1 is LGHNA, CDR2 YNFKEQ, per germline. This CDR3 region has 14 residues. From 5'RACE with constant-segment primers came TCR alpha and TCR beta cDNA libraries that carried sample barcodes and UMIs. One entry per CDR3 protein, called by TCRdb with MiXCR from the 5' RACE reads. The sample lists roughly 300,000 distinct CDR3 sequences, approximately 13% occurring once. The sequence was collected from a man in his late teens or twenties who had mild COVID-19 (a few samples of this study predate the infection). Cell type and time point are not known. V is TRBV4-2 and J is TRBJ2-5; 7 bases fit TRBD2. Material: PBMCs or a T cell subset sorted from them (not recorded which). The CDR3 here is CASSPPGRAETQYF. CDR3 bases: TGTGCCAGCAGCCCCCCTGGGAGGGCGGAGACCCAGTACTTC.